This T cell receptor beta chain came from a study of blood T cell repertoires in COVID-19. Trimming removed 9 bases from V and 0 bases from J, with 13 bases in between. CDR3 length equals 14 residues. Germline V lookup: CDR1 MGHRA, CDR2 YSYEKL. Clones were sequenced by immunoSEQ multiplex PCR, and TCRdb holds only the in-frame ones, with some missing. The table lists about half a million clones, 88% of them singletons. Sequenced sample: PBMCs or T cells enriched from blood (not recorded which). This clonotype originated in a woman aged 60-70 years who had recovered from COVID-19. The chain uses TRBV4-1 and TRBJ2-3, with unresolved D. The CDR3 here is CASSVTHSTDTQYF. The CDR3 nucleotides read TGCGCCAGTTCGGTGACTCACAGCACAGATACGCAGTATTTT.